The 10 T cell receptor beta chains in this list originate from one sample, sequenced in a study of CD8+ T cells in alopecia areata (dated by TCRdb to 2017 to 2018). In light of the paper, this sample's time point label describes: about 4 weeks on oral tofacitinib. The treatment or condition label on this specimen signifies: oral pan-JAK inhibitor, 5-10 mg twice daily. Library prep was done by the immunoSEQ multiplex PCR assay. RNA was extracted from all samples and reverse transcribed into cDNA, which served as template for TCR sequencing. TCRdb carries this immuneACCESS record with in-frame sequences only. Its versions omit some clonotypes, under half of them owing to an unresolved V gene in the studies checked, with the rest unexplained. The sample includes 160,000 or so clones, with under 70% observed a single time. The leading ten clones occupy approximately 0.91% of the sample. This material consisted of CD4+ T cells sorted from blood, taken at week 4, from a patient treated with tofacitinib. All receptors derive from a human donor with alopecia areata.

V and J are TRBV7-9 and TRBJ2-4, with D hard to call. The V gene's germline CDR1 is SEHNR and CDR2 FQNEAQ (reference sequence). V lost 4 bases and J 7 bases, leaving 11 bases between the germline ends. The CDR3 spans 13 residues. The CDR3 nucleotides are TGTGCCAGCAGCTCCCTTGGATGGAACATTCAGTACTTC. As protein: CASSSLGWNIQYF. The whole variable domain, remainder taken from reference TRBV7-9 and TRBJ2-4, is DTGVSQNPRHKITKRGQNVTFRCDPISEHNRLYWYRQTLGQGPEFLTYFQNEAQLEKSRLLSDRFSAERPKGSFSTLEIQRTEQGDSAMYLCASSSLGWNIQYFGAGTRLSVL.

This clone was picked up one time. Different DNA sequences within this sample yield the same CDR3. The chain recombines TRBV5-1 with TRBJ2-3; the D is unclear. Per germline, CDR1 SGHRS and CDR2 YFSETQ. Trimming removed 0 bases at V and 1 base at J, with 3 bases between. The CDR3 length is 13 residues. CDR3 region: CASSLVGTDTQYF. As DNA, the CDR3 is TGCGCCAGCAGCTTGGTGGGCACAGATACGCAGTATTTT.

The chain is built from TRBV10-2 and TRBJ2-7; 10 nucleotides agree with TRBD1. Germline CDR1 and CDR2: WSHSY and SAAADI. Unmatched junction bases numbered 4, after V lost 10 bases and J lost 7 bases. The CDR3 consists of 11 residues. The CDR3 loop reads CATGQGREQYF. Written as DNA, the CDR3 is TGCGCCACGGGACAGGGGAGGGAGCAGTACTTC.

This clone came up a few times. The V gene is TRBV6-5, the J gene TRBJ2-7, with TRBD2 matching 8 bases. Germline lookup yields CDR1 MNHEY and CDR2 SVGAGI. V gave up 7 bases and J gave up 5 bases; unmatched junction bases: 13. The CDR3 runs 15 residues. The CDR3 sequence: CASKKRGSGGNEQYF. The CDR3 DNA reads TGTGCCAGCAAGAAGAGGGGGAGCGGGGGCAACGAGCAGTACTTC.

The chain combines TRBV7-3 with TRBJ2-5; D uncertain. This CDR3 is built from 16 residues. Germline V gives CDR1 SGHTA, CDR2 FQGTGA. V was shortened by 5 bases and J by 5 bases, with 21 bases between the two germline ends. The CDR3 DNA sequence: TGTGCCAGCAGCCCCACCCGGGCGGACGCGGTGGAGACCCAGTACTTC. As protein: CASSPTRADAVETQYF.

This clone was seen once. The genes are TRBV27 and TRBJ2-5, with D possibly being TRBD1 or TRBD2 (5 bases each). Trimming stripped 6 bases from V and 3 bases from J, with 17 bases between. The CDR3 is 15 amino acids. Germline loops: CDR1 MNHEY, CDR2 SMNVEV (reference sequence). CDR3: CASSPLIGAKETQYF. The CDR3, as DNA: TGTGCCAGCAGCCCTCTGATCGGGGCTAAAGAGACCCAGTACTTC.

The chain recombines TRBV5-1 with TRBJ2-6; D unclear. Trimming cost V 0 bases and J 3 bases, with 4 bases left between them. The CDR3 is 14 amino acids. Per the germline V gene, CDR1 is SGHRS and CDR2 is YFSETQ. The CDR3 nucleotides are TGCGCCAGCAGCTTGGAAGTTGGGGCCAACGTCCTGACTTTC. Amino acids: CASSLEVGANVLTF.

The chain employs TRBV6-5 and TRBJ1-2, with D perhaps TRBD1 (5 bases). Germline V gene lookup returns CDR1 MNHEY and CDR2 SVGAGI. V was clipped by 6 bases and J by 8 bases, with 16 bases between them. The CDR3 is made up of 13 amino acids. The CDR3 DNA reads TGTGCCAGCAGCCTACCGGGGCCGGGAGGCTACACCTTC. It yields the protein CASSLPGPGGYTF.

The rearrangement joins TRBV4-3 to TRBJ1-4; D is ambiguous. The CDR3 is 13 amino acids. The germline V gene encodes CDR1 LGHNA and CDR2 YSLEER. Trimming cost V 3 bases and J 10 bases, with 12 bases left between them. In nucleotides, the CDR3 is TGCGCCAGCAGCCAGGAGGCCAATTCAAAACTGTTTTTT. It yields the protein CASSQEANSKLFF.

In DNA, the CDR3 is TGTGCCTGGAGTGCCCTAGACGACAGGGAGGTCTATGGCTACACCTTC. Translated: CAWSALDDREVYGYTF. The chain is built from TRBV30 and TRBJ1-2, with 7 bases matching TRBD1. This CDR3 has 16 residues. The trim removed 1 base at V and 4 bases at J, leaving 12 bases unmatched. Germline CDR1 reads GTSNPN; CDR2 reads SVGIG (reference sequence).